These 29 T cell receptor beta chains were sequenced from one sample in a study of CD8 T cells in Susac syndrome. An amount of RNA that ranged from roughly 0.5 to 1 ug was reverse transcribed with random hexamers. TCRdb processed the immunoSEQ multiplex PCR reads anew with MiXCR; each CDR3 protein has one entry. The table records about 250,000 distinct CDR3 sequences, approximately 92% of them present only once. Input material: CD4+ T cells from PBMCs. The source is a human donor with multiple sclerosis.

The rearrangement joins TRBV5-4 to TRBJ2-2; TRBD1 agrees at 8 bases. V dropped 6 bases and J dropped 4; count of bases not matched to a gene: 14. CDR1 and CDR2 (germline): SGHNT, YYREEE (reference sequence). The CDR3 consists of 17 residues. CDR3 in amino acids: CASNQGETGERTGELFF. The CDR3 DNA reads as TGTGCCAGCAACCAGGGGGAGACAGGGGAACGCACCGGGGAGCTGTTTTTT.

J is TRBJ2-5 and V is TRBV3-1; D possibly corresponds to TRBD2 (6 bases). The CDR3 is 13 residues long. Looked up from germline, CDR1 is LGHDT and CDR2 is YNNKEL (reference sequence). V was pared by 5 bases and J by 5 bases, with 12 bases between. Written as DNA, the CDR3 is TGTGCCAGCAGCTACGGGACTGCCGAGACCCAGTACTTC. Encoded protein: CASSYGTAETQYF.

Written as DNA, the CDR3 is TGTGCCAGCAGTGACGGGCGGGACCTCTCCTACAATGAGCAGTTCTTC. Translation: CASSDGRDLSYNEQFF. The J gene is TRBJ2-1, the V gene TRBV2; tentative D call: TRBD2 (6 bases). Germline CDR1 reads SNHLY; CDR2 reads FYNNEI. The CDR3 consists of 16 residues. Between the trimmed V and J ends, which lost 3 bases and 0 bases, there was a span of 12 bases.

This chain links TRBV19 with TRBJ1-1; D remains ambiguous. Trimming shortened V by 7 bases and J by 0 bases, and 12 bases separated the two germline ends. CDR3 size: 14 residues. Per germline, CDR1 LNHDA and CDR2 SQIVND (reference sequence). CDR3 amino acids: CASIDRGVNTEAFF. CDR3 DNA sequence: TGTGCCAGTATAGATCGGGGAGTGAACACTGAAGCTTTCTTT.

V usage is TRBV20-1 and J usage is TRBJ1-5; D is ambiguous. Trimming removed 3 bases at V and 5 bases at J, with 11 bases between. CDR3 length: 13 residues. Per germline, CDR1 DFQATT and CDR2 SNEGSKA (reference sequence). The CDR3 sequence is CSARSQPYQPQHF. In DNA form, the CDR3 reads TGCAGTGCTAGGAGTCAGCCGTATCAGCCCCAGCATTTT.

The V gene is TRBV2, the J gene TRBJ1-5, with a tentative D call TRBD1 (6 bases). The CDR3 loop spans 15 amino acids. V lost 9 bases and J 3 bases, leaving 18 bases between the germline ends. Germline V gene sequence: CDR1 SNHLY, CDR2 FYNNEI. CDR3: CASWGGASNNQPQHF. As DNA, the CDR3 is TGTGCCAGTTGGGGGGGGGCTTCGAACAATCAGCCCCAGCATTTT. Supplemented by reference TRBV2 and TRBJ1-5, the full variable domain reads EPEVTQTPSHQVTQMGQEVILRCVPISNHLYFYWYRQILGQKVEFLVSFYNNEISEKSEIFDDQFSVERPDGSNFTLKIRSTKLEDSAMYFCASWGGASNNQPQHFGDGTRLSIL.

The chain couples TRBV10-3 to TRBJ1-2, with D unresolved. This CDR3 region has 11 residues. In germline, CDR1 is ENHRY, CDR2 SYGVKD. V was cut by 10 bases and J by 1 base, with 7 bases left in between. The CDR3, as DNA: TGTGCCACGGGTGATAACTATGGCTACACCTTC. It encodes CATGDNYGYTF.

The chain employs TRBV20-1 and TRBJ1-1, with a possible D match to TRBD1 (5 bases). From germline, CDR1 is DFQATT and CDR2 SNEGSKA (reference sequence). The CDR3 is made up of 12 amino acids. V was pared by 3 bases and J by 5 bases, with 10 bases between. Here the CDR3 DNA reads TGCAGTGCTAGGCGACAGTGGACTGAAGCTTTCTTT. This translates into CSARRQWTEAFF.

This chain joins TRBV2 and TRBJ2-2; possible D gene TRBD2, 5 bases. Germline V CDR1 and CDR2: SNHLY, FYNNEI. The V gene lost 2 bases and the J gene lost 7 bases, with 14 bases spanning the gap. There are 15 residues in the CDR3. In nucleotides, the CDR3 is TGTGCCAGCAGTGAATCTAGCAGGTTTAGCGGGGAGCTGTTTTTT. Its translation: CASSESSRFSGELFF.

CDR3 DNA: TGCAGTGCGGTCCCGGGACTAGTCCCCACAGATACGCAGTATTTT. Its translation is CSAVPGLVPTDTQYF. This chain uses TRBV20-1 with TRBJ2-3; 8 positions agree with TRBD2. The CDR3 has 15 residues. The junction had 10 bases not matched to a gene; V was cut back by 6 bases and J by 2 bases. Germline CDR1 DFQATT, CDR2 SNEGSKA (reference sequence).

The chain is built from TRBV6-5 and TRBJ2-7; 12 positions agree with TRBD2. The germline V gene has CDR1 MNHEY and CDR2 SVGAGI. The CDR3 is 15 residues long. V shed 7 bases and J 5 bases; nucleotides not matched to a gene: 9. The CDR3 sequence is CASNPILAGGDEQYF. CDR3 sequence (DNA): TGTGCCAGCAACCCGATACTAGCGGGGGGAGACGAGCAGTACTTC.

J is TRBJ2-1 and V is TRBV4-1; D ambiguous. CDR1 and CDR2 (germline): MGHRA, YSYEKL. V shed 1 base and J shed 2 bases, with 15 bases lying between them. CDR3 size: 17 residues. As DNA, the CDR3 is TGCGCCAGCAGCCAAGGGGCCGCGGCCGCTACCTACAATGAGCAGTTCTTC. Protein: CASSQGAAAATYNEQFF.

This clonotype showed up just once. V usage is TRBV7-8 and J usage is TRBJ2-3; 8 bases are shared with TRBD2. V dropped 3 bases and J dropped 10; count of bases not matched to a gene: 3. Germline V gene data show CDR1 as SGHVS and CDR2 as FQNEAQ. This CDR3 contains 12 residues. The CDR3 DNA reads as TGTGCCAGCAGCTTCTCAGCGGGAGCGCAGTATTTT. Translated, it gives CASSFSAGAQYF.

This clonotype showed up just a few times. Its ends do not fully match the called genes, so a read error is possible. The gene calls are TRBV5-1 and TRBJ1-2, with D tentatively TRBD1 (5 bases). The CDR3 consists of 13 residues. Germline values: CDR1 SGHRS, CDR2 YFSETQ. DNA for the CDR3: TGTGCCAGCAGCTTAGACAGTAACTATGGCTACACCTTC. Translation gives CASSLDSNYGYTF.

This chain uses TRBV12-3 or TRBV12-4 with TRBJ2-2, with 7 bases identical to TRBD2. This CDR3 is 14 amino acids long. Germline trimming cut 5 bases from V and 4 bases from J; bases unmatched to any gene: 4. The DNA for the CDR3 is TGTGCCAGCAGTCGGGGGGAGGGCACCGGGGAGCTGTTTTTT. This sequence encodes CASSRGEGTGELFF.

The chain uses TRBV20-1 and TRBJ2-5, with TRBD2 identical over 7 bases. Per the germline V gene, CDR1 is DFQATT and CDR2 is SNEGSKA (reference sequence). The CDR3 covers 12 residues. The V and J ends lost 5 bases and 5 bases, in that order; junction bases with no gene match: 5. CDR3 DNA sequence: TGCAGTGCTGGCGGGAGCCAGGAGACCCAGTACTTC. Translated, it gives CSAGGSQETQYF.

V is TRBV20-1 and J is TRBJ2-2; TRBD1 might be the D (6 bases). The CDR3 consists of 14 residues. Between the trimmed V and J ends, which lost 5 bases and 2 bases, there was a span of 12 bases. From germline, CDR1 is DFQATT and CDR2 SNEGSKA (reference sequence). Here the CDR3 DNA reads TGCAGTGCTCATGGACAGCTAAACACCGGGGAGCTGTTTTTT. This codes for CSAHGQLNTGELFF.

In DNA, the CDR3 is TGCGCCAGCAGCTGGAGGCCCGGGGTGAGAGAGACCCAGTACTTC. Amino acid sequence: CASSWRPGVRETQYF. The chain links TRBV5-1 to TRBJ2-5; D is possibly TRBD2 (5 bases). This CDR3 has 15 residues. Germline CDR1 reads SGHRS; CDR2 reads YFSETQ. Trimming shortened V by 3 bases and J by 4 bases, and 16 bases separated the two germline ends.

V and J are TRBV29-1 and TRBJ2-3, with D maybe TRBD2 (6 bases). The CDR3 is 15 residues long. Per the germline V gene, CDR1 is SQVTM and CDR2 is ANQGSEA. Trimming shortened V by 4 bases and J by 4 bases, and 18 bases separated the two germline ends. The CDR3 spells CSVAQVGSGADTQYF. The CDR3 DNA sequence: TGCAGCGTTGCCCAGGTCGGGAGTGGGGCAGATACGCAGTATTTT.

The chain combines TRBV23-1 with TRBJ2-7; 10 nucleotides match TRBD2. TRBV23-1 is labeled an ORF, and its function is uncertain. Losses at the gene ends were 1 base for V and 2 bases for J; bases not matched to a gene: 23. The CDR3 contains 22 residues. Here the CDR3 reads CASSQFRSRTVPGLANAYEQYV. DNA of the CDR3: TGCGCCAGCAGTCAATTCCGTTCCCGGACAGTTCCGGGACTAGCGAATGCCTACGAGCAGTACGTC.

The rearrangement links TRBV30 to TRBJ1-5; D is possibly TRBD1 (6 bases). Germline V CDR1 and CDR2: GTSNPN, SVGIG (reference sequence). Trimming stripped 0 bases from V and 4 bases from J, with 7 bases between. This CDR3 is built from 13 residues. The CDR3 loop reads CAWSVGQNQPQHF. The CDR3 coding sequence is TGTGCCTGGAGTGTAGGACAGAATCAGCCCCAGCATTTT.

The chain's CDR3 is CASSLSAADSGNTIYF. The CDR3 bases are TGTGCCAGCAGCTTAAGCGCGGCGGACTCTGGAAACACCATATATTTT. The V and J genes are TRBV7-3 and TRBJ1-3; D not certain. The length of the CDR3 is 16 residues. The germline V and J ends were trimmed by 1 base and 0 bases, with 10 bases remaining between them. Germline assignment: CDR1 SGHTA and CDR2 FQGTGA.

This chain connects TRBV10-1 to TRBJ2-7; tentative D call: TRBD1 (6 bases). V lost 5 bases to trimming and J lost 3 bases, with 20 bases between them. Germline V gene sequence: CDR1 WNHNN, CDR2 SYGVQD (reference sequence). The CDR3 is 16 residues long. CDR3 bases: TGCGCCAGCAGTCATACTCCCGCGACAGGAGTCTACGAGCAGTACTTC. Encoded protein: CASSHTPATGVYEQYF.

The rearrangement joins TRBV7-2 to TRBJ2-3, with no clear D. The CDR3 length is 11 residues. Looked up from germline, CDR1 is SGHTA and CDR2 is FQGNSA. The V and J ends lost 5 bases and 7 bases respectively, with 7 bases between them. The chain's CDR3 is CASSLEYTQYF. The CDR3 bases are TGTGCCAGCAGCCTCGAGTATACGCAGTATTTT.

The DNA for the CDR3 is TGCGCCAGCAGCCTGACGGGAGGAAACACCATATATTTT. As protein: CASSLTGGNTIYF. The chain joins TRBV4-1 to TRBJ1-3; D is unresolved. CDR1 is MGHRA, CDR2 YSYEKL, per germline. V was cut by 4 bases and J by 4 bases, with 8 bases left in between. The CDR3 covers 13 residues.

This clonotype appeared once. The chain uses TRBV6-1 and TRBJ1-3; D remains ambiguous. Germline CDR1 MNHNS, CDR2 SASEGT. The V gene lost 7 bases and the J gene lost 0 bases, with 16 bases spanning the gap. The CDR3 is made up of 16 amino acids. The CDR3 reads CASILFPVDSGNTIYF. The CDR3 DNA reads as TGTGCCAGCATCCTATTTCCGGTAGACTCTGGAAACACCATATATTTT.

This rearrangement joins TRBV5-6 to TRBJ2-1; D might be TRBD1 (5 bases). Trimming left V 5 bases short and J 1 base short, with 16 bases between. The germline V gene encodes CDR1 SGHDT and CDR2 YYEEEE. The CDR3 length is 16 residues. CDR3 nucleotide sequence: TGTGCCAGCAGGCCTCCAGGGCGGCTTTCCTACAATGAGCAGTTCTTC. As protein: CASRPPGRLSYNEQFF. Supplemented by reference TRBV5-6 and TRBJ2-1, the full variable domain reads DAGVTQSPTHLIKTRGQQVTLRCSPKSGHDTVSWYQQALGQGPQFIFQYYEEEERQRGNFPDRFSGHQFPNYSSELNVNALLLGDSALYLCASRPPGRLSYNEQFFGPGTRLTVL.

This chain joins TRBV20-1 and TRBJ2-7; D unresolved. V gave up 0 bases and J gave up 2 bases, with 5 bases separating them. The CDR3 has 12 amino acids. CDR1 DFQATT and CDR2 SNEGSKA come from the germline V gene (reference sequence). The CDR3 DNA sequence: TGCAGTGCTAGAGATCGCCCCTACGAGCAGTACTTC. This codes for CSARDRPYEQYF.

The chain is built from TRBV27 and TRBJ2-2; TRBD1 matches 9 bases. In germline, CDR1 is MNHEY, CDR2 SMNVEV (reference sequence). The CDR3 sequence is 16 residues long. The trim removed 5 bases at V and 3 bases at J, leaving 7 bases unmatched. The CDR3 region has the DNA TGTGCCAGCAGTCTCTTTTGGGACAGGGACACCGGGGAGCTGTTTTTT. Translation gives CASSLFWDRDTGELFF.